This record covers a single T cell receptor beta chain. Its antigen is still unknown. These data come from a study of Graves' ophthalmopathy and Graves' hyperthyroidism. Findings and limits, study-wide: Among thyroid clonotypes expanded above 0.001 frequency, most also appeared in blood.

RNA transcripts served as template for amplifying TCR beta CDR3 sequences. Amplification began with first-round RT-PCR using HTBI primers, then second-round multiplex PCR was performed. Via MiXCR, TCRdb re-called the multiplex PCR reads, giving one row per CDR3 protein. This table has approximately 1.2 million distinct CDR3 sequences, about 40% appearing once. The hyperthyroidism patients had a new diagnosis of under 2 months' duration and were aged 18 to 65. Exclusion covered patients with other autoimmune diseases or uncontrolled infections (as well as pregnancy or lactation). The authors diagnosed from clinical symptoms, serum thyroxine, TRAb, thyroid ultrasound and orbital computed tomography. Sequences were obtained from peripheral blood or thyroid tissue (not recorded which). The receptor comes from an adult man with Graves' hyperthyroidism.

CDR3 in amino acids: CASTTNREETQYF. DNA for the CDR3: TGTGCCAGCACCACAAACAGGGAAGAGACCCAGTACTTC. The chain links TRBV12-3 or TRBV12-4 to TRBJ2-5; D perhaps matches TRBD1 (6 bases). This CDR3 spans 13 amino acids. V lost 7 bases and J 3 bases, leaving 12 bases between the germline ends.